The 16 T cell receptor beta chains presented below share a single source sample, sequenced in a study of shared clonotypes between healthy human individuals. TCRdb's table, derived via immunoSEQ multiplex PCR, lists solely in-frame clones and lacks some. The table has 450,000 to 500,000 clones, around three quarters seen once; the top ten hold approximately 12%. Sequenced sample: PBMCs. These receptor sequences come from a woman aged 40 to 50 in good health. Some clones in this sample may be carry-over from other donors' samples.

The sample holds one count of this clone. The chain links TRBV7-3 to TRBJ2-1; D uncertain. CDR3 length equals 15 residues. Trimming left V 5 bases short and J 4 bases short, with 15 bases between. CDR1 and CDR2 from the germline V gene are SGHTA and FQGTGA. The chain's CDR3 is CASSPAALEYNEQFF. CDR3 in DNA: TGTGCCAGCAGCCCCGCGGCATTGGAGTACAATGAGCAGTTCTTC.

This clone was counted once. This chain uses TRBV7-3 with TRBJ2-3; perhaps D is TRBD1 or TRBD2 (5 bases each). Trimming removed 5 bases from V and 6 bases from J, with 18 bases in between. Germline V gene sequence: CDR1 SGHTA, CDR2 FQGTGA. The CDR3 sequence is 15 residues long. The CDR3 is CASSPYGAWGDTQYF. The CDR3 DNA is TGTGCCAGCAGCCCCTACGGGGCGTGGGGTGATACGCAGTATTTT. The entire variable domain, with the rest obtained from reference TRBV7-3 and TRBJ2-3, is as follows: GAGVSQTPSNKVTEKGKYVELRCDPISGHTALYWYRQSLGQGPEFLIYFQGTGAADDSGLPNDRFFAVRPEGSVSTLKIQRTERGDSAVYLCASSPYGAWGDTQYFGPGTRLTVL.

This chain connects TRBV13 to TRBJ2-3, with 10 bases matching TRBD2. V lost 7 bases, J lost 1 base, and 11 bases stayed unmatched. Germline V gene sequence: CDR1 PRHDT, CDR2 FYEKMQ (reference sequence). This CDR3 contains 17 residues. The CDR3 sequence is CASTIRGLAGGTDTQYF. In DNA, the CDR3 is TGTGCCAGCACCATAAGGGGCCTAGCGGGGGGCACAGATACGCAGTATTTT.

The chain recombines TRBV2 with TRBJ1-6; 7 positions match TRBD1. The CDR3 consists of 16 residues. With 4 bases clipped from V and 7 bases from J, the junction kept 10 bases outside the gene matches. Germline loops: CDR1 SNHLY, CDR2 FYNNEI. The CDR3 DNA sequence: TGTGCCAGCAGTGTGGGGTTGACAGGGAGGAATTCACCCCTCCACTTT. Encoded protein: CASSVGLTGRNSPLHF.

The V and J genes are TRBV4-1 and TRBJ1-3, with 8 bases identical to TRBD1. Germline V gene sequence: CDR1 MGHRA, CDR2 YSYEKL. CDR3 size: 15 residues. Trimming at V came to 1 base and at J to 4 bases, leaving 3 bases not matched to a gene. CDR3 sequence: CASSQVGTGGNTIYF. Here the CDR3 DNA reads TGCGCCAGCAGCCAAGTTGGGACAGGCGGAAACACCATATATTTT.

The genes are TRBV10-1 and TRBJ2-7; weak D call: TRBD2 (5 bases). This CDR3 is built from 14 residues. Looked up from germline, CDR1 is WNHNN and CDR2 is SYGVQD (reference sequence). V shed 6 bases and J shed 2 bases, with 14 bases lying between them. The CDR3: CASSKSERAYEQYF. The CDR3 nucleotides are TGCGCCAGCAGCAAAAGCGAGAGGGCCTACGAGCAGTACTTC.

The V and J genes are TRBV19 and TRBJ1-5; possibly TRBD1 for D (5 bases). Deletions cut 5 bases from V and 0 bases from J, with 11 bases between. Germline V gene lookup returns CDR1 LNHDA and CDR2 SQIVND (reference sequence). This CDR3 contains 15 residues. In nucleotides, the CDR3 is TGTGCCAGTAGTCCGACAGACAATAGCAATCAGCCCCAGCATTTT. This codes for CASSPTDNSNQPQHF.

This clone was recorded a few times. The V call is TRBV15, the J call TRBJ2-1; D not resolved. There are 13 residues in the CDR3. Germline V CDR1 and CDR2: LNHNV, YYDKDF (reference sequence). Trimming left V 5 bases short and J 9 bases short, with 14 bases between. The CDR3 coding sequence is TGTGCCACCAGCTCCGTCTCGGTCGGTGAGCAGTTCTTC. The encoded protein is CATSSVSVGEQFF.

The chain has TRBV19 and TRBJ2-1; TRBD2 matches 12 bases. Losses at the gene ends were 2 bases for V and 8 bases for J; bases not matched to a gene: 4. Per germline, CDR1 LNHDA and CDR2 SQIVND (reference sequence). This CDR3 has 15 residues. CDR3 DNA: TGTGCCAGTAGTATACGGACTAGCGGGAACCATGAGCAGTTCTTC. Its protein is CASSIRTSGNHEQFF.

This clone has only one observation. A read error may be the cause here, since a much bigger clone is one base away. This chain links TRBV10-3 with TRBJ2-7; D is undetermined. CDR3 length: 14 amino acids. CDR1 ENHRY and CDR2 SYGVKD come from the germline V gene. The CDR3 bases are TGTGCCATCAGTGAGTCCAGTCGCTACTACGGGCAGTACTTC. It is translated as CAISESSRYYGQYF.

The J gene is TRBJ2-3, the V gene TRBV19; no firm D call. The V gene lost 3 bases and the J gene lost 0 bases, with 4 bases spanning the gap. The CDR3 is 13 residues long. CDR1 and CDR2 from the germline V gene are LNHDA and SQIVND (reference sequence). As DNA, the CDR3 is TGTGCCAGTAGTATCGGGAGCACAGATACGCAGTATTTT. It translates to CASSIGSTDTQYF.

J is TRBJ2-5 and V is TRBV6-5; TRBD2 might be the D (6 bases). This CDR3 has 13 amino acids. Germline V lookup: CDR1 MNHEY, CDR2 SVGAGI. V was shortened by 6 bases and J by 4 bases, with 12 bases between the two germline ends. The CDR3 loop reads CASRGRLGETQYF. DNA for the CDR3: TGTGCCAGCAGGGGCCGACTAGGAGAGACCCAGTACTTC.

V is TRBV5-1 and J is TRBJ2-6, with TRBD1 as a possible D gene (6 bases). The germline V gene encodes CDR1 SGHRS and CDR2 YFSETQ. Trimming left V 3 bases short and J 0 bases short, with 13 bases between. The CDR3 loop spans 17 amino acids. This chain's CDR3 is CASSSPGQISGANVLTF. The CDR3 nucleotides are TGCGCCAGCAGCTCACCCGGACAGATCTCTGGGGCCAACGTCCTGACTTTC.

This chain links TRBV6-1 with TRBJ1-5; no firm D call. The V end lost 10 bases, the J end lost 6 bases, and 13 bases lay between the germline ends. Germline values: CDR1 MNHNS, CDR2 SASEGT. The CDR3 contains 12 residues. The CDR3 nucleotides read TGTGCCACCAGGCCCCATGGTCAGCCCCAGCATTTT. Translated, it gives CATRPHGQPQHF.

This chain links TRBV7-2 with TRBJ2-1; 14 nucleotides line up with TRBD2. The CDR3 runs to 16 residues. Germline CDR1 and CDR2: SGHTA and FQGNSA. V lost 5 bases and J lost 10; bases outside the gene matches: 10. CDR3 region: CASSPTGLAGAEEQFF. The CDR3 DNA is TGTGCCAGCAGCCCCACGGGACTAGCGGGAGCGGAGGAGCAGTTCTTC.

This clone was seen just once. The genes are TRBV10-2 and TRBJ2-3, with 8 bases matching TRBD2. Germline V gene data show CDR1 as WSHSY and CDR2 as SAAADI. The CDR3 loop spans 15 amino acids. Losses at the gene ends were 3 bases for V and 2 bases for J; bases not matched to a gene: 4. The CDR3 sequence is CASSDAGGPTDTQYF. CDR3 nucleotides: TGCGCCAGCAGTGACGCGGGAGGACCCACAGATACGCAGTATTTT.